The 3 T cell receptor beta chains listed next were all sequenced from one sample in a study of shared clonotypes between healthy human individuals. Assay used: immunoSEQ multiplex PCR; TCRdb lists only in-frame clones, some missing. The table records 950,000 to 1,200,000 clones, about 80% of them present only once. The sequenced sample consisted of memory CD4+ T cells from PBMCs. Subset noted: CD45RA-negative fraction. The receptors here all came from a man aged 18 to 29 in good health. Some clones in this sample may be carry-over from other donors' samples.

CDR3 amino acids: CASSERVATGVQFF. The DNA of the CDR3 is TGTGCCAGCAGTGAACGGGTCGCGACGGGGGTGCAGTTCTTC. The chain uses TRBV25-1 and TRBJ2-1, with D possibly TRBD2 on 6 matching bases. The CDR3 has 14 residues. The germline V gene has CDR1 MGHDK and CDR2 SYGVNS. The V and J ends lost 2 bases and 12 bases respectively, with 17 bases between them.

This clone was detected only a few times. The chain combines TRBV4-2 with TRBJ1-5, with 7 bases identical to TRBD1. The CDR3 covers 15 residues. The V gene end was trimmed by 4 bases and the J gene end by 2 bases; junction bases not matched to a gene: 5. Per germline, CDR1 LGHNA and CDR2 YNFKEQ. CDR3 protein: CASSPSGTGNQPQHF. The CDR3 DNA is TGTGCCAGCAGCCCGTCGGGGACAGGCAATCAGCCCCAGCATTTT.

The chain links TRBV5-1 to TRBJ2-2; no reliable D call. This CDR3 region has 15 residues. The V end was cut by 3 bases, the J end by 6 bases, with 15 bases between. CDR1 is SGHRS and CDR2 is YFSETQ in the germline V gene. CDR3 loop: CASSSTLPPAGELFF. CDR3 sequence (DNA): TGCGCCAGCAGCTCCACTCTCCCGCCCGCCGGGGAGCTGTTTTTT.